This T cell receptor beta chain was recorded in a study of blood T cell repertoires in COVID-19. As for the study in general: Both acute and convalescent COVID-19 samples were obtained from the United States, Italy and Spain.

Measured with immunoSEQ multiplex PCR; TCRdb has only the in-frame clones, and not every one. This sample has 170,000 or so clones, with roughly nine tenths found just once. The germline CDR1 and CDR2 sequences are SQVTM and ANQGSEA. Unmatched junction bases numbered 6, after V lost 1 base and J lost 2 bases. This CDR3 has 17 amino acids. The chain employs TRBV29-1 and TRBJ2-2; 11 nucleotides align to TRBD2. This sequence was found in a man aged 45-65 years with acute or convalescent COVID-19. The sequencing input was peripheral blood. The CDR3 spells CSVEGSSGRRNTGELFF. The CDR3 DNA reads TGCAGCGTTGAAGGATCTAGCGGGAGGCGCAACACCGGGGAGCTGTTTTTT.